This TCR beta chain was captured by sequencing in a study of T cell responses to AZD1222 COVID-19 vaccine (dated by TCRdb to about 2021). In the study overall: Because spike-specific TCR depth and breadth did not differ between the two schedules, AZD1222 recipients who got a second dose at roughly 4 weeks were pooled with those who got a second dose at roughly 12 weeks. TCR sequencing was performed for 230 to 250 trial participants, of whom about 200 were given two doses of AZD1222 and 26 were given two doses of MenACWY control vaccine. Trial participants were enrolled into age subgroups of 18-55, 56-69 and 70-plus years, which contained roughly 140, 27 and 60 TCR-sequenced participants, respectively. What the study reported, not specific to this receptor: A significant rise in spike-specific TCR breadth and depth was observed after two AZD1222 doses relative to day 0 and relative to MenACWY recipients. In the small 56-69-year group, the increase in depth fell short of significance, most likely because of low power. Reportedly, almost half of the unique spike-specific TCRs recognized epitopes lying outside the regions that are mutated in the B.1.351 and B.1.1.7 variants. Vaccine-associated CD4 TCRs spanned the whole spike protein, with dominant responses in regions 160-218 and 743-854. Conclusions about previously exposed vaccinees are limited because only five to seven AZD1222 recipients were SARS-CoV-2 seropositive at baseline. Because no samples from the day 14 peak response were available, repertoires could be characterized only after the peak T cell response. Participants were mostly white British and included more females than males, and it was suggested by the authors that clonal diversity may have been underestimated.

From its cysteine to its phenylalanine, the CDR3 spans 15 amino acids. Here the CDR3 DNA is all that survives: 45 bases in frame from base 1. In the germline V gene (reference sequence), CDR1 corresponds to MNHEY and CDR2 to SMNVEV. The junction carries 16 bases between V and J, which are trimmed by 3 bases and 5 bases respectively. The time point label, as the study defines it: baseline before first vaccination. Samples from vaccinated people were obtained from the UK trials COV001 and COV002, which included a single-blind randomized controlled phase 2/3 trial of AZD1222 (ChAdOx1 nCoV-19) in healthy adults. For TCRbeta chain sequencing, PBMC samples from trial participants were taken at day 0 and at day 28 after the second dose. Remarks on this clone: Its antigen remains unidentified. No per-base quality is available; no much larger clone lies one base away.

The CDR3 regions of human TCRbeta chains were analyzed by immunosequencing. The paper's processing steps were these. Repertoire TCRs were checked for matches against a reference library of SARS-CoV-2-specific TCRs that had been generated using the MIRA antigen-specificity platform. Breadth was defined as the fraction of unique TCRs that were SARS-CoV-2-associated. Depth was defined as the fraction of total T cells that were SARS-CoV-2-associated. Each spike-specific TCR was assigned to its reactive spike region and to a CD4 or CD8 class using the MIRA data. Log10-transformed breadth and depth values were compared by one-way ANOVA with Sidak's multiple comparisons tests. TCRdb retrieved this table from immuneACCESS and kept in-frame rearrangements only. Not all clones are present; in checked studies, unresolved V genes account for under half, and no reason is known for the remainder. Clone size and V and J calls were adopted from that table, with D and trimming inferred from the DNA. In all, the sample holds approximately 130,000 clones, and around nine tenths of those were seen once. Of the sample, approximately 7.6% falls within the top ten clones.

The TCR originated in an adult in good health. The input for sequencing was peripheral blood, taken on day 0 of AZD1222 vaccination. The V and J genes are TRBV27 and TRBJ1-1; TRBD1 is a weak D gene call, 5 bases matching. The sequenced DNA is TGTGCCAGCAGTTTGGGTAGGGCCGGGGGGACTGAAGCTTTCTTT. Protein translation: CASSLGRAGGTEAFF.